This TCR beta chain was retrieved from a study of control samples from healthy donors and cancer patients. Assay used: immunoSEQ multiplex PCR; TCRdb lists only in-frame clones, some missing. The profile shows about 180,000 clones, 75% to 95% of them singletons. CDR3 length equals 14 residues. CDR1 LNHDA and CDR2 SQIVND come from the germline V gene (reference sequence). Trimming removed 0 bases at V and 3 bases at J, with 8 bases between. In its sample, this clone was seen once. Input material: blood. The sequence was collected from a woman aged 40 to 55 in good health. The V gene is TRBV19, the J gene TRBJ1-1; D ambiguous. The CDR3 reads CASSIDRQYTEAFF. The CDR3 DNA is TGTGCCAGTAGTATAGATCGGCAGTACACTGAAGCTTTCTTT.